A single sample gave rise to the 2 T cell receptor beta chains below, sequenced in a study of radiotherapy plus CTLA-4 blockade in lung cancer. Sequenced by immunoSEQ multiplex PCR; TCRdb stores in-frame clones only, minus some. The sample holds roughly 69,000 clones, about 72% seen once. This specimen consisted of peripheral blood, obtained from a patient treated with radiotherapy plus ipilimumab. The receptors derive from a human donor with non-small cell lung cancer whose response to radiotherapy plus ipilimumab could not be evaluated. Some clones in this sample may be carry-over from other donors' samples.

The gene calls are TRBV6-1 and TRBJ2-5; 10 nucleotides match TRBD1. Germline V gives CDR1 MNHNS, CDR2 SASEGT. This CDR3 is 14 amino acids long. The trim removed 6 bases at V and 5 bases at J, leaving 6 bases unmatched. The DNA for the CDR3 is TGTGCCAGCAGCCCCGGGACAGGGGACGAGACCCAGTACTTC. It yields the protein CASSPGTGDETQYF.

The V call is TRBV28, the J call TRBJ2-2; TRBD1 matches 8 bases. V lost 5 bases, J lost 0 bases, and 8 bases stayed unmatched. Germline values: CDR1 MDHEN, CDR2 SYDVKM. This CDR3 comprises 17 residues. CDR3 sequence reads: CASSPGGRGPNTGELFF. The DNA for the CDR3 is TGTGCCAGCAGTCCAGGGGGCCGGGGGCCGAACACCGGGGAGCTGTTTTTT.